Listed below are T cell receptor beta chains from one sample, sequenced in a study of blood T cell repertoires in COVID-19. Libraries were prepared by immunoSEQ multiplex PCR; TCRdb keeps only in-frame clonotypes and omits some of them. The data show over 200,000 clones, around 90% seen once. Sequenced: PBMCs or T cells enriched from blood (not recorded which). Receptors were obtained from a man aged 25 to 45 who had recovered from COVID-19. Both conserved end residues are part of each CDR3. D genes are given only for firm matches. Not all rows give a size; the values are once, few, many and, for expanded clones, a class.

d_gene: TRBD1
v_gene: TRBV27
j_gene: TRBJ1-1
abundance: few
CDR3nt: TGTGCCAGCCGGGAAAGGGGGCTTTTAATGAACACTGAAGCTTTCTTT
CDR3aa: CASRERGLLMNTEAFF

d_gene: NA
v_gene: TRBV7-8
j_gene: TRBJ1-5
abundance: NA
CDR3nt: TGTGCCAGCAGCCCCCCTCGCGGGCCCCAGCATTTT
CDR3aa: CASSPPRGPQHF

d_gene: NA
v_gene: TRBV2
j_gene: TRBJ1-5
abundance: NA
CDR3nt: TGTGCCAGCAGTGTCAGGACAGTTAGCAATCAGCCCCAGCATTTT
CDR3aa: CASSVRTVSNQPQHF

d_gene: TRBD1
v_gene: TRBV28
j_gene: TRBJ2-7
abundance: NA
CDR3nt: TGTGCCAGCAGTTTTACAGGGGGGACTGTGCAGTACTTC
CDR3aa: CASSFTGGTVQYF

d_gene: NA
v_gene: TRBV4-2
j_gene: TRBJ2-7
abundance: NA
CDR3nt: TGTGCCAGCAGCCAAGGACCAGAGGACTACGAGCAGTACTTC
CDR3aa: CASSQGPEDYEQYF

d_gene: TRBD2
v_gene: TRBV6-5
j_gene: TRBJ2-1
abundance: NA
CDR3nt: TGTGCCAGCGGGCGGGCTAGCGGGGGGGCCGGAGAGCAGTTCTTC
CDR3aa: CASGRASGGAGEQFF

d_gene: NA
v_gene: TRBV5-4
j_gene: TRBJ2-4
abundance: NA
CDR3nt: TGTGCCAGCAAAGCTTTGGGGGAGGCCAACATTCAGTACTTC
CDR3aa: CASKALGEANIQYF

d_gene: TRBD2
v_gene: TRBV2
j_gene: TRBJ2-7
abundance: NA
CDR3nt: TGTGCCAGCACAAAGCGGGAGTTATACGAGCAGTACTTC
CDR3aa: CASTKRELYEQYF

d_gene: NA
v_gene: TRBV4-1
j_gene: TRBJ1-2
abundance: NA
CDR3nt: TGCGCCAGCAGCCAACCTACCTCCTTCGGTCCCTATGGCTACACCTTC
CDR3aa: CASSQPTSFGPYGYTF

d_gene: TRBD1
v_gene: TRBV10-3
j_gene: TRBJ1-2
abundance: NA
CDR3nt: TGTGCCATCAGTGAGATGGGACAGAACTATGGCTACACCTTC
CDR3aa: CAISEMGQNYGYTF

d_gene: NA
v_gene: TRBV7-9
j_gene: TRBJ1-1
abundance: NA
CDR3nt: TGTGCCAGCAGCCCGACAGGCTCTAACACTGAAGCTTTCTTT
CDR3aa: CASSPTGSNTEAFF

d_gene: TRBD1
v_gene: TRBV6-6
j_gene: TRBJ2-3
abundance: once
CDR3nt: TGTGCCAGCAGTCCCGGACAGGCAAGCACAGATACGCAGTATTTT
CDR3aa: CASSPGQASTDTQYF

d_gene: TRBD1
v_gene: TRBV30
j_gene: TRBJ1-1
abundance: few
CDR3nt: TGTGCCTGGGGGACAGGGTTTGACACTGAAGCTTTCTTT
CDR3aa: CAWGTGFDTEAFF

d_gene: TRBD2
v_gene: TRBV11-3
j_gene: TRBJ2-2
abundance: NA
CDR3nt: TGTGCCAGCAGCCGGGAGGGCACCGGGGAGCTGTTTTTT
CDR3aa: CASSREGTGELFF